What follows describes a single T cell receptor beta chain. This sample was included in a study of blood T cell repertoires in COVID-19. Original analysis: Estimation of nucleated cell counts was performed using reference gene primer amplification. The data were produced by immunoSEQ multiplex PCR, yet TCRdb's version contains in-frame clones alone and is incomplete. V, J and clone size reflect that table, while D and trimming were determined from the DNA. The sample contains 100,000 or so clones, around 87% of which appear only once. What was sequenced was peripheral blood. This clonotype was sampled from a man in his fifties with active or convalescent COVID-19.

The CDR3 sequence: CASTRDRGLSPLHF. The DNA for the CDR3 is TGTGCCAGTACCCGGGACAGGGGGCTTTCACCCCTCCACTTT. The chain joins TRBV19 to TRBJ1-6; 12 bases are shared with TRBD1. The CDR3 covers 14 residues. Germline CDR1 is LNHDA and CDR2 is SQIVND (reference sequence). J gave up 9 bases and V 7 bases, and 4 bases lay outside the gene matches.